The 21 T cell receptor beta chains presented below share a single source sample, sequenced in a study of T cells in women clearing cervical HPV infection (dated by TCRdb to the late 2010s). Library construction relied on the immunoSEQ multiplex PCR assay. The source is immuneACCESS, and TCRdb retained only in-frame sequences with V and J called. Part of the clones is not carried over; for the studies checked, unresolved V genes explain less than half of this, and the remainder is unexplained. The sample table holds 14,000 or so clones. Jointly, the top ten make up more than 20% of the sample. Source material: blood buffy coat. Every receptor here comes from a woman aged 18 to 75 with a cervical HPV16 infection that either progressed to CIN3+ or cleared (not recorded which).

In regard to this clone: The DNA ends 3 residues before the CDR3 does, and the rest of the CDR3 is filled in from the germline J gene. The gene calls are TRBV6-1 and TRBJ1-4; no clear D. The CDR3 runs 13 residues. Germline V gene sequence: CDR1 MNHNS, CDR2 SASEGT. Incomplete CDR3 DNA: TGTGCCAGCAGTCAAGGGTGGCGGTCACCA. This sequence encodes CASSQGWRSP. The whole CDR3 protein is CASSQGWRSPLFF.

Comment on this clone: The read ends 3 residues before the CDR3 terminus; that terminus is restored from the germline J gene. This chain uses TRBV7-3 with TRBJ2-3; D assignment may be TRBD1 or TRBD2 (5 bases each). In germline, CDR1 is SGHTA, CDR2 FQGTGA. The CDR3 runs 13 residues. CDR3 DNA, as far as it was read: TGTGCCAGCAGCTTAGAGGGGAATCAGCCG. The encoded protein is CASSLEGNQP. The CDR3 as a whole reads CASSLEGNQPQYF.

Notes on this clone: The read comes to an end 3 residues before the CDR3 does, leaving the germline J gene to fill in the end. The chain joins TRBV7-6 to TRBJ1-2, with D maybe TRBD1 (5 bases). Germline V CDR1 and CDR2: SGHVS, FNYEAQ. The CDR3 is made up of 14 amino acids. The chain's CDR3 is CASSSPGHYNDYTF. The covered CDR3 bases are TGTGCCAGCAGCTCCCCAGGGCACTACAATGAC. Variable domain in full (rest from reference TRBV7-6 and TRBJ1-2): GAGVSQSPRYKVTKRGQDVALRCDPISGHVSLYWYRQALGQGPEFLTYFNYEAQQDKSGLPNDRFSAERPEGSISTLTIQRTEQRDSAMYRCASSSPGHYNDYTFGSGTRLTVV.

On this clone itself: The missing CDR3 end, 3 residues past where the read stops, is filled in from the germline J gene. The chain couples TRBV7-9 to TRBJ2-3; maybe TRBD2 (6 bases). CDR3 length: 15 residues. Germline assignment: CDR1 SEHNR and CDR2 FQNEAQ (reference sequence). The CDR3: CASSAEGTSGETQYF. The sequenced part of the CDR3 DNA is TGTGCCAGCAGCGCCGAAGGGACTTCAGGCGAGACG.

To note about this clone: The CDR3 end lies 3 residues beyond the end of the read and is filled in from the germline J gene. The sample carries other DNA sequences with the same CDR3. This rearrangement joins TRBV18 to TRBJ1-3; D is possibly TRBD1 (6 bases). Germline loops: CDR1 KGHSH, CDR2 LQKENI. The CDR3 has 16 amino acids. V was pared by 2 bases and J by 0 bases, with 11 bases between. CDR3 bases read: TGTGCCAGCTCACCAACTTTGGGGGCCTCTGGAAACACC. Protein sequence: CASSPTLGASGNT. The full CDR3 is CASSPTLGASGNTIYF.

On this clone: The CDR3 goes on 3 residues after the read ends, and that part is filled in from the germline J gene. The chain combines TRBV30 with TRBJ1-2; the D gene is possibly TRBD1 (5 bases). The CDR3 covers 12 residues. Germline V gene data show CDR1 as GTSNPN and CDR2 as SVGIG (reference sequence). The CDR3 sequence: CAWTGLGYDYTF. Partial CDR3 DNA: TGTGCCTGGACGGGACTGGGCTACGAC.

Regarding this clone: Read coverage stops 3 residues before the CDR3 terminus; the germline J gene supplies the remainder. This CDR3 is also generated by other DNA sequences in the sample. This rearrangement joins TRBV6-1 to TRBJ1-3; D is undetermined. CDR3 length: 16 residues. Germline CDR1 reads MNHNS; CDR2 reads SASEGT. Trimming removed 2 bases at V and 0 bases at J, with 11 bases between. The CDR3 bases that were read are TGTGCCAGCAGTGAATCAAACCGGGTCTCTGGAAACACC. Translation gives CASSESNRVSGNT. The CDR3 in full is CASSESNRVSGNTIYF.

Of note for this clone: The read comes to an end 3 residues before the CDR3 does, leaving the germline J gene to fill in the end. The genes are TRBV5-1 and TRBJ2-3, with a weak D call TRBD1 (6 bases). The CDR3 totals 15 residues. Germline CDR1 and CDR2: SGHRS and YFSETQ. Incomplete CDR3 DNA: TGCGCCAGCAGCTTGTCCTCAGGGGTTTTGAAGACG. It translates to CASSLSSGVLKT. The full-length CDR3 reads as CASSLSSGVLKTQYF.

The CDR3 is CASSAFRGGVDTQYF. CDR3 DNA, as far as it was read: TGTGCCAGCAGTGCTTTTAGGGGGGGGGTAGATACG. The chain combines TRBV2 with TRBJ2-3, with a possible D match to TRBD2 (7 bases). The DNA ends 3 residues before the CDR3 does, and the rest of the CDR3 is filled in from the germline J gene. Per germline, CDR1 SNHLY and CDR2 FYNNEI. This CDR3 spans 15 amino acids. The V end lost 4 bases, the J end lost 5 bases, and 16 bases lay between the germline ends.

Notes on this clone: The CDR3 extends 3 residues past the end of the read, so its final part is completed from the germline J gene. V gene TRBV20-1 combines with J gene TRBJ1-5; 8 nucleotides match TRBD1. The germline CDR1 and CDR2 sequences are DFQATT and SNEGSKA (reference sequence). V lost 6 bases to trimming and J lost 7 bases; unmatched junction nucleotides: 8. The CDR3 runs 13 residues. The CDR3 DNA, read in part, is TGCAGTGCGAGAACCCAGGGGGCCCAGCCC. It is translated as CSARTQGAQP. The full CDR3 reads CSARTQGAQPQHF.

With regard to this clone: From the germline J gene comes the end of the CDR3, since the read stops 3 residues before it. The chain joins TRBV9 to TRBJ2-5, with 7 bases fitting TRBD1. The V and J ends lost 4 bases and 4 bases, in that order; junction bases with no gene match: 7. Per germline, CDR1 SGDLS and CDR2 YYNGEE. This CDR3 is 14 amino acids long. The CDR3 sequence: CASSPTDRAETQYF. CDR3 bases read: TGTGCCAGCAGCCCTACCGACAGGGCAGAGACC.

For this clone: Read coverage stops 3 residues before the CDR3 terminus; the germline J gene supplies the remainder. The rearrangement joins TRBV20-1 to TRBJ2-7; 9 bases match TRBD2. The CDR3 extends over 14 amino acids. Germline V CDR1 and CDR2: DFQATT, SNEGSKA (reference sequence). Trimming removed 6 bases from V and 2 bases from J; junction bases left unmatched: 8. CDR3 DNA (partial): TGCAGTGCGAAGGGGCGGGGGGGGACCTACGAG. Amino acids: CSAKGRGGTYE. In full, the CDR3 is CSAKGRGGTYEQYF.

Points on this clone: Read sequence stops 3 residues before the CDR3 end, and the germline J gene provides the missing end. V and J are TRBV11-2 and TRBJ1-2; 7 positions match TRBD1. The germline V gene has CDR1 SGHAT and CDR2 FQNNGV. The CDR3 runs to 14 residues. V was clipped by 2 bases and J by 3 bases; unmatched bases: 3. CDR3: CASSLPGQDYGYTF. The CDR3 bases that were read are TGTGCCAGCAGCTTACCCGGACAGGACTATGGC.

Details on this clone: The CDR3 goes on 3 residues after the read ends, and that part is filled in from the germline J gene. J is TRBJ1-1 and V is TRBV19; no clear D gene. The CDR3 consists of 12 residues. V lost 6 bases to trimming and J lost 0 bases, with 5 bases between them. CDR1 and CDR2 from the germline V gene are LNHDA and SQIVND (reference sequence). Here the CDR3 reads CASSRVNTEAFF. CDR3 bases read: TGTGCCAGTAGCCGCGTGAACACTGAA.

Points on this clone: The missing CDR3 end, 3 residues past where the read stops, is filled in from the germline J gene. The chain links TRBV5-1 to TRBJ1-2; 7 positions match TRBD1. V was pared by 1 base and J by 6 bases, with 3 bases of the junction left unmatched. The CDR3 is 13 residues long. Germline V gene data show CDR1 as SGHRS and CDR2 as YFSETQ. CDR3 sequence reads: CASSLFRGDGYTF. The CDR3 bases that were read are TGCGCCAGCAGCTTGTTCAGGGGGGATGGC.

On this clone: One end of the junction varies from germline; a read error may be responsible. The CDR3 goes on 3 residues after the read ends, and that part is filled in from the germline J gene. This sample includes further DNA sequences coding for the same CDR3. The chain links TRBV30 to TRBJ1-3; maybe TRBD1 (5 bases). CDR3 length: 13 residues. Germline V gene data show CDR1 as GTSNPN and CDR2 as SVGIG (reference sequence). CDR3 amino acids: CAWDSVSGNTIYF. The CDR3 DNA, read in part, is TGTGCCTGGGACAGCGTCTCTGGAAACACG.

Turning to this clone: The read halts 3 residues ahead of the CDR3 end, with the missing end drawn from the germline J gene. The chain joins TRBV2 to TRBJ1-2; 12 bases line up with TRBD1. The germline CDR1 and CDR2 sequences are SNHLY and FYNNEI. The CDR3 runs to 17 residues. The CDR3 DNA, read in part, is TGTGCCAGCAGTGAGAAGGGACAGGGGGCAATCGGGCGGGGC. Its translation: CASSEKGQGAIGRG. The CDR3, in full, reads CASSEKGQGAIGRGYTF.

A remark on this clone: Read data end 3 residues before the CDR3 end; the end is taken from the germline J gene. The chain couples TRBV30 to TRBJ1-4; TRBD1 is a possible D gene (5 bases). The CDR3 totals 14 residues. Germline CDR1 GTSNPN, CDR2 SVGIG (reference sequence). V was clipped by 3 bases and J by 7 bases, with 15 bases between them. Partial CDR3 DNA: TGTGCCTGGAGCACCGGGGGGTTAGGTGAAAAA. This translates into CAWSTGGLGEK. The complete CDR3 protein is CAWSTGGLGEKLFF.

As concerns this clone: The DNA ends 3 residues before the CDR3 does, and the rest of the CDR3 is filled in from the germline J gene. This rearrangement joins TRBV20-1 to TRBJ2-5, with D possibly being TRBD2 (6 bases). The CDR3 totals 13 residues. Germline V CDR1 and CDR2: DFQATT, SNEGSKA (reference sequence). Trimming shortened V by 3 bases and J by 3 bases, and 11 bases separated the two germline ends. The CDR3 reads CSASYTGEETQYF. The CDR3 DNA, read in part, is TGCAGTGCTAGCTATACGGGGGAAGAGACC.

The part of the CDR3 DNA that was read is TGTGCCAGCAGTGCAGGCGGGGAG. This translates into CASSAGGE. The entire CDR3 protein is CASSAGGELFF. V is TRBV6-4 and J is TRBJ2-2, with no clear D. The read terminates 3 residues before the CDR3 end, so the remaining end is supplied by the germline J gene. The CDR3 is 11 amino acids. V lost 4 bases and J 7 bases, leaving 4 bases between the germline ends. Germline loops: CDR1 MRHNA, CDR2 SNTAGT.

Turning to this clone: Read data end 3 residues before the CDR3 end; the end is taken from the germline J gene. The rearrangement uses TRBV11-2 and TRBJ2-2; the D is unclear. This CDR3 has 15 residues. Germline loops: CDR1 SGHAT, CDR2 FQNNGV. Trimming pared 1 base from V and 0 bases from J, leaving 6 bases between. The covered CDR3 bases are TGTGCCAGCAGCTTAGGTTCAGCGAACACCGGGGAG. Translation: CASSLGSANTGE. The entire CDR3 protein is CASSLGSANTGELFF.